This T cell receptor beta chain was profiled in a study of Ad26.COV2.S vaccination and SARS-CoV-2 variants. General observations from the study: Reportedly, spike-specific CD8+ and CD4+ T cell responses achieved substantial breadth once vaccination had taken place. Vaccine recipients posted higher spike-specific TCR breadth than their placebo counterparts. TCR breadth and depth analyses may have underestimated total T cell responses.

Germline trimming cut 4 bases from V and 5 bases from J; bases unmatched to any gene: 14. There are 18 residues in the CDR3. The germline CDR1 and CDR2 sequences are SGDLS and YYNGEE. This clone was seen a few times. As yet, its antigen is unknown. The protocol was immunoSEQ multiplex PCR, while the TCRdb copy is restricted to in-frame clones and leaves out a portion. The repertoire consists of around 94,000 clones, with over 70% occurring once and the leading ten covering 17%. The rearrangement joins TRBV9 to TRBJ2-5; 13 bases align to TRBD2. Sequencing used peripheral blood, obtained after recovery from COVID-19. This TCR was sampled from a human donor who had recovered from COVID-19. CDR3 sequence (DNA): TGTGCCAGCAGCCGAGATGAAGGACTAGCGGGGGACCCGGAGACCCAGTACTTC. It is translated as CASSRDEGLAGDPETQYF.